The 9 T cell receptor beta chains reported below all come from one sample, sequenced in a study of blood T cell repertoires in COVID-19 (dated by TCRdb to 2020 to 2022). Library preparation was by the immunoSEQ multiplex PCR assay. TCRdb took over this immuneACCESS table, retaining in-frame rearrangements with V and J assigned. Such tables are incomplete; in checked studies, under half of the missing clones stem from an unresolved V gene, and the remainder is unexplained. Across this sample there are more than 200,000 clones, with about 88% seen only once. The ten largest make up roughly 4.9% of the sample. Sequenced material: peripheral blood. These receptors were collected from a woman aged 60-70 years with COVID-19, enrolled during active disease.

V and J are TRBV24-1 and TRBJ2-3, with 7 bases lining up with TRBD2. The CDR3 loop spans 18 amino acids. Germline assignment: CDR1 KGHDR and CDR2 SFDVKD. V lost 4 bases and J lost 2; bases outside the gene matches: 14. CDR3 residues: CATSDLGAAGAYTDTQYF. CDR3 DNA: TGTGCCACCAGTGACCTTGGCGCGGCGGGAGCATACACAGATACGCAGTATTTT.

This chain joins TRBV29-1 and TRBJ2-7, with D possibly TRBD2 on 6 matching bases. The V gene's germline CDR1 is SQVTM and CDR2 ANQGSEA. Trimming shortened V by 0 bases and J by 7 bases, and 16 bases separated the two germline ends. The CDR3 has 14 residues. The CDR3 DNA sequence: TGCAGCGTTGAAGAGGGAAGGGTAGGAGGGGAGCAGTACTTC. The encoded protein is CSVEEGRVGGEQYF.

The J gene is TRBJ2-3, the V gene TRBV29-1; 9 nucleotides line up with TRBD2. Trimming removed 0 bases from V and 0 bases from J; junction bases left unmatched: 7. The CDR3 contains 17 residues. Germline CDR1 is SQVTM and CDR2 is ANQGSEA. The CDR3 loop reads CSVEDPAGGASTDTQYF. In DNA form, the CDR3 reads TGCAGCGTTGAAGATCCCGCGGGAGGGGCTAGCACAGATACGCAGTATTTT.

A single count supports this clone. The chain is built from TRBV29-1 and TRBJ2-5; TRBD2 agrees at 7 bases. CDR1 and CDR2 (germline): SQVTM, ANQGSEA. CDR3 size: 14 residues. J gave up 1 base and V 7 bases, and 9 bases lay outside the gene matches. The CDR3 DNA sequence: TGCAGCGCAGGATCTAGCGGAACCCAAGAGACCCAGTACTTC. Its translation is CSAGSSGTQETQYF.

The chain combines TRBV5-1 with TRBJ2-2; 8 nucleotides align to TRBD2. V was clipped by 0 bases and J by 9 bases; unmatched bases: 10. This CDR3 has 16 amino acids. Germline CDR1 and CDR2: SGHRS and YFSETQ. CDR3 protein: CASSLGLLGGDRELFF. The CDR3 DNA follows: TGCGCCAGCAGCTTGGGTTTGCTCGGGGGGGACCGGGAGCTGTTTTTT.

This clone was observed a single time. V is TRBV5-8 and J is TRBJ1-4, with D possibly being TRBD1 (5 bases). The length of the CDR3 is 16 residues. V lost 4 bases, J lost 4 bases, and 17 bases lay in between. CDR1 and CDR2 from the germline V gene are SGHTS and YDEGEE. The CDR3 DNA is TGTGCCAGCAGCCCAAGGTCGGGGGGATTTAATGAAAAACTGTTTTTT. Translating gives CASSPRSGGFNEKLFF.

The chain recombines TRBV5-4 with TRBJ2-3, with 7 positions matching TRBD2. The CDR3 is made up of 16 amino acids. J lost 2 bases, V lost 10 bases, and 16 bases had no gene match. CDR1 and CDR2 from the germline V gene are SGHNT and YYREEE (reference sequence). The CDR3 is CASRGEGAKATDTQYF. As DNA, the CDR3 is TGTGCCTCCCGGGGGGAGGGAGCGAAGGCCACAGATACGCAGTATTTT.

This chain uses TRBV5-6 with TRBJ2-6, with 7 bases fitting TRBD2. The junction had 12 bases not matched to a gene; V was cut back by 1 base and J by 2 bases. CDR3 size: 19 residues. From germline, CDR1 is SGHDT and CDR2 YYEEEE. Here the CDR3 DNA reads TGTGCCAGCAGCTTGTTTCGGTCTAGCGGACTGCCTGGGGCCAACGTCCTGACTTTC. It codes for CASSLFRSSGLPGANVLTF.

The V call is TRBV25-1, the J call TRBJ1-1; D is perhaps TRBD1 (5 bases). The CDR3 consists of 12 residues. The germline V and J ends were trimmed by 10 bases and 11 bases, with 20 bases remaining between them. Per germline, CDR1 MGHDK and CDR2 SYGVNS. Here the CDR3 DNA reads TGTGCCACCGAGCTTACCCCGGGGGGGGCTTTCTTT. This gives the protein CATELTPGGAFF.